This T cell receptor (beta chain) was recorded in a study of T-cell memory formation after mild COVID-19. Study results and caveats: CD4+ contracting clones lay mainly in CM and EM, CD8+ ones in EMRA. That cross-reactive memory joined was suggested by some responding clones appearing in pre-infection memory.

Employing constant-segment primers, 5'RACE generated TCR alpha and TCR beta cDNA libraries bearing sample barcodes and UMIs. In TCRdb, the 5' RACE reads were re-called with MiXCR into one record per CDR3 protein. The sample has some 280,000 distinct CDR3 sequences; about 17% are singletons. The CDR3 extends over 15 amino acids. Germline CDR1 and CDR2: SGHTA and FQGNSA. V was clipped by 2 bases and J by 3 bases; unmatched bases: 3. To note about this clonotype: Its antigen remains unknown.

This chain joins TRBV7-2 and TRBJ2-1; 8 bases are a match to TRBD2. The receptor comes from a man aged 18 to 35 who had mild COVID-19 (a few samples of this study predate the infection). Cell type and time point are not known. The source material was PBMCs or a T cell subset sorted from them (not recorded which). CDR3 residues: CASSLYGGDYNEQFF. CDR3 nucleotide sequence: TGTGCCAGCAGCTTATACGGGGGGGACTACAATGAGCAGTTCTTC.